A single sample gave rise to the 26 T cell receptor beta chains below, sequenced in a study of shared clonotypes between healthy human individuals. The assay was immunoSEQ multiplex PCR, and TCRdb's table has in-frame clones only and misses some. Among over a million clones listed, roughly 70% were seen once. Sequenced sample: memory CD4+ T cells sorted from blood. Subset in this sample: CD45RA-negative fraction. Receptor source: a young man in good health.

This chain joins TRBV9 and TRBJ2-3; 9 bases are a match to TRBD1. J gave up 0 bases and V 0 bases, and 5 bases lay outside the gene matches. CDR3 size: 17 residues. CDR1 and CDR2 (germline): SGDLS, YYNGEE. For the CDR3, the DNA is TGTGCCAGCAGCGTAGGGACAGGGGTTTCTAGCACAGATACGCAGTATTTT. Protein: CASSVGTGVSSTDTQYF.

V usage is TRBV10-3 and J usage is TRBJ2-1; possibly TRBD2 for D (6 bases). The CDR3 sequence is 16 residues long. Trimming cost V 3 bases and J 1 base, with 13 bases left between them. Per germline, CDR1 ENHRY and CDR2 SYGVKD. The CDR3 protein is CAISDGGVGSYNEQFF. As DNA, the CDR3 is TGTGCCATCAGTGACGGCGGGGTAGGGTCCTACAATGAGCAGTTCTTC.

As concerns this clone: Other DNA sequences in this specimen translate into the identical CDR3. This rearrangement joins TRBV18 to TRBJ1-1; no clear D. CDR1 is KGHSH and CDR2 is LQKENI in the germline V gene. This CDR3 is built from 13 residues. Trimming shortened V by 3 bases and J by 4 bases, and 9 bases separated the two germline ends. The CDR3 sequence is CASSPPSRTEAFF. The CDR3, as DNA: TGTGCCAGCTCACCCCCCTCACGCACTGAAGCTTTCTTT.

The rearrangement uses TRBV6-1 and TRBJ1-1; perhaps TRBD1 as D (6 bases). Germline V gene data show CDR1 as MNHNS and CDR2 as SASEGT. There are 15 residues in the CDR3. With 3 bases removed from V and 8 bases from J, the gap between germline ends came to 19 bases. The CDR3 coding sequence is TGTGCCAGCAGTGAGGTTTCAGGGGCCCAAGGCGAAGCTTTCTTT. Translation gives CASSEVSGAQGEAFF.

The chain employs TRBV27 and TRBJ1-2, with D maybe TRBD1 (6 bases). The V gene lost 2 bases and the J gene lost 2 bases, with 9 bases spanning the gap. Germline CDR1 reads MNHEY; CDR2 reads SMNVEV (reference sequence). CDR3 length: 14 residues. The CDR3 DNA follows: TGTGCCAGCAGTTTAAGCCAGGGGAACTATGGCTACACCTTC. Translated, it gives CASSLSQGNYGYTF.

The chain recombines TRBV2 with TRBJ2-7; D assignment may be TRBD1 or TRBD2 (7 bases each). The germline V gene encodes CDR1 SNHLY and CDR2 FYNNEI. This CDR3 comprises 15 residues. Trimming shortened V by 3 bases and J by 0 bases, and 12 bases separated the two germline ends. The CDR3, as DNA: TGTGCCAGCAGTGATGGGAGGGGGCACTCCTACGAGCAGTACTTC. Its translation: CASSDGRGHSYEQYF.

The chain employs TRBV10-3 and TRBJ2-7, with D perhaps given as TRBD1 or TRBD2 (5 bases each). The CDR3 is 13 residues long. Looked up from germline, CDR1 is ENHRY and CDR2 is SYGVKD. Trimming left V 6 bases short and J 3 bases short, with 12 bases between. The CDR3 DNA reads as TGTGCCATCAGCCCGTCTGGGGGCTACGAGCAGTACTTC. It specifies CAISPSGGYEQYF.

The chain combines TRBV5-6 with TRBJ1-2; TRBD1 is a possible D gene (5 bases). The V end was cut by 7 bases, the J end by 3 bases, with 10 bases between. The CDR3 consists of 12 residues. Germline V gene sequence: CDR1 SGHDT, CDR2 YYEEEE. CDR3 in amino acids: CASGSGYYGYTF. CDR3 DNA sequence: TGTGCCAGCGGCTCAGGGTACTATGGCTACACCTTC.

The chain joins TRBV5-1 to TRBJ2-7, with D possibly matching TRBD2 (7 bases). Germline values: CDR1 SGHRS, CDR2 YFSETQ. V lost 5 bases to trimming and J lost 4 bases, with 25 bases between them. This CDR3 region has 17 residues. The CDR3 DNA is TGCGCCAGCAGTCCTACTGGGGGGGCCGAGCTCCTGTACGAGCAGTACTTC. Residues: CASSPTGGAELLYEQYF.

This chain connects TRBV6-5 to TRBJ2-7; unclear D gene. Germline CDR1 is MNHEY and CDR2 is SVGAGI. The CDR3 has 16 residues. The V and J ends lost 0 bases and 0 bases respectively, with 12 bases between them. The CDR3 loop is CASSYSIPLSSYEQYF. The CDR3 DNA is TGTGCCAGCAGTTACTCGATACCTTTGAGCTCCTACGAGCAGTACTTC.

This chain joins TRBV11-2 and TRBJ2-1, with no clear D. The ends were cut back, 1 base at V and 5 bases at J, with 15 bases in the middle. Germline values: CDR1 SGHAT, CDR2 FQNNGV. The CDR3 totals 16 residues. The CDR3 loop reads CASSLVLGPRHNEQFF. DNA for the CDR3: TGTGCCAGCAGCTTAGTCCTAGGCCCGCGTCACAATGAGCAGTTCTTC. Full variable domain (rest looked up from reference TRBV11-2 and TRBJ2-1): EAGVAQSPRYKIIEKRQSVAFWCNPISGHATLYWYQQILGQGPKLLIQFQNNGVVDDSQLPKDRFSAERLKGVDSTLKIQPAKLEDSAVYLCASSLVLGPRHNEQFFGPGTRLTVL.

V is TRBV6-6 and J is TRBJ1-2; D is possibly TRBD1 (5 bases). CDR1 and CDR2 (germline): MNHNY, SVGAGI (reference sequence). Deletions cut 6 bases from V and 0 bases from J, with 11 bases between. The CDR3 covers 14 residues. The CDR3 DNA reads as TGTGCCAGCAGCCCGGGGGATACTAACTATGGCTACACCTTC. It encodes CASSPGDTNYGYTF.

J is TRBJ1-5 and V is TRBV7-6; tentatively, D is TRBD1 (5 bases). Trimming took off 5 bases at V and 1 base at J, with 12 bases between the two ends. The CDR3 totals 15 residues. Germline CDR1 is SGHVS and CDR2 is FNYEAQ. The CDR3 nucleotides are TGTGCCAGCAGCGCCGGGGGAATAAGCAATCAGCCCCAGCATTTT. This codes for CASSAGGISNQPQHF.

This chain connects TRBV5-1 to TRBJ2-5; no reliable D call. The CDR3 is made up of 13 amino acids. CDR1 and CDR2 from the germline V gene are SGHRS and YFSETQ. Trimming shortened V by 6 bases and J by 5 bases, and 14 bases separated the two germline ends. For the CDR3, the DNA is TGCGCCAGCAAGACACTCATGGGGGAGACCCAGTACTTC. It is translated as CASKTLMGETQYF.

This chain links TRBV5-1 with TRBJ1-2; D may be TRBD1 (5 bases). This CDR3 is 15 amino acids long. The germline V gene encodes CDR1 SGHRS and CDR2 YFSETQ. V dropped 0 bases and J dropped 0 bases, with 9 bases sitting between them. As DNA, the CDR3 is TGCGCCAGCAGCTTGGGGGGCACCCCTAACTATGGCTACACCTTC. Its protein is CASSLGGTPNYGYTF.

In its sample, this clone was seen a few times. The V gene is TRBV7-3, the J gene TRBJ2-3; 7 positions agree with TRBD2. The V gene's germline CDR1 is SGHTA and CDR2 FQGTGA. V lost 1 base to trimming and J lost 3 bases; unmatched junction nucleotides: 7. This CDR3 region has 16 residues. CDR3 sequence reads: CASSLMSGESTDTQYF. The CDR3 nucleotides are TGTGCCAGCAGCTTAATGAGCGGGGAGAGTACAGATACGCAGTATTTT.

V and J are TRBV11-2 and TRBJ2-2, with 7 bases lining up with TRBD2. Trimming at V came to 2 bases and at J to 0 bases, leaving 3 bases not matched to a gene. The CDR3 covers 16 residues. Germline loops: CDR1 SGHAT, CDR2 FQNNGV. The CDR3 sequence: CASSLQAGANTGELFF. The CDR3 region has the DNA TGTGCCAGCAGCTTACAGGCGGGGGCGAACACCGGGGAGCTGTTTTTT.

In this sample, this clone turned up a few times. The gene calls are TRBV6-4 and TRBJ1-5, with no clear D. The CDR3 covers 13 residues. V lost 3 bases to trimming and J lost 3 bases, with 6 bases between them. Germline V CDR1 and CDR2: MRHNA, SNTAGT. In DNA, the CDR3 is TGTGCCAGCAGTGAACAGATCAATCAGCCCCAGCATTTT. Translated, it gives CASSEQINQPQHF.

CDR3 in amino acids: CASSTAAGGRSHEQYF. DNA for the CDR3: TGTGCCAGCAGTACCGCCGCGGGCGGGAGGTCCCACGAGCAGTACTTC. The rearrangement joins TRBV6-6 to TRBJ2-7, with TRBD2 identical over 8 bases. The germline V gene encodes CDR1 MNHNY and CDR2 SVGAGI (reference sequence). Trimming at V came to 5 bases and at J to 5 bases, leaving 14 bases not matched to a gene. CDR3 length: 16 residues.

This chain links TRBV9 with TRBJ2-3, with 7 bases identical to TRBD2. V dropped 2 bases and J dropped 3; count of bases not matched to a gene: 6. The CDR3 has 15 amino acids. Germline CDR1 is SGDLS and CDR2 is YYNGEE. The CDR3 is CASSVEGGRTDTQYF. In DNA form, the CDR3 reads TGTGCCAGCAGCGTTGAGGGAGGGCGAACAGATACGCAGTATTTT.

The chain combines TRBV29-1 with TRBJ2-7; TRBD1 is a possible D gene (6 bases). The V gene lost 3 bases and the J gene lost 1 base, with 13 bases spanning the gap. The CDR3 contains 14 residues. CDR1 SQVTM and CDR2 ANQGSEA come from the germline V gene. The CDR3 DNA sequence: TGCAGCGTTGACGGGCTACAGGGATCCTACGAGCAGTACTTC. Its translation is CSVDGLQGSYEQYF.

The chain has TRBV6-5 and TRBJ1-1; D perhaps matches TRBD1 (6 bases). CDR3 size: 15 residues. Trimming took off 4 bases at V and 4 bases at J, with 16 bases between the two ends. Germline assignment: CDR1 MNHEY and CDR2 SVGAGI. The CDR3 protein is CASSLGGGVVTEAFF. As DNA, the CDR3 is TGTGCCAGCAGTTTGGGAGGGGGTGTGGTCACTGAAGCTTTCTTT.

The chain carries TRBV7-6 and TRBJ2-1; 8 bases align to TRBD2. Germline-derived CDR1 and CDR2 are SGHVS and FNYEAQ. The CDR3 is made up of 14 amino acids. The V gene end was trimmed by 5 bases and the J gene end by 7 bases; junction bases not matched to a gene: 7. CDR3 region: CASSPKAGVNEQFF. As DNA, the CDR3 is TGTGCCAGCAGCCCCAAAGCGGGAGTAAATGAGCAGTTCTTC.

The rearrangement links TRBV5-6 to TRBJ2-5; D unclear. The V end lost 1 base, the J end lost 5 bases, and 12 bases lay between the germline ends. Germline V lookup: CDR1 SGHDT, CDR2 YYEEEE. The CDR3 spans 14 residues. CDR3 DNA: TGTGCCAGCAGCTTGACAGCTGCTGCGGAGACCCAGTACTTC. Translating it yields CASSLTAAAETQYF.

This clone occurred many times. The J gene is TRBJ1-1, the V gene TRBV7-9; TRBD1 might be the D (5 bases). Germline lookup yields CDR1 SEHNR and CDR2 FQNEAQ (reference sequence). Trimming removed 5 bases from V and 1 base from J, with 14 bases in between. The CDR3 loop spans 15 amino acids. The CDR3 spells CASSLNRGENTEAFF. CDR3 in DNA: TGTGCCAGCAGCCTTAACCGGGGGGAGAACACTGAAGCTTTCTTT. The full variable domain, completed using reference TRBV7-9 and TRBJ1-1, is DTGVSQNPRHKITKRGQNVTFRCDPISEHNRLYWYRQTLGQGPEFLTYFQNEAQLEKSRLLSDRFSAERPKGSFSTLEIQRTEQGDSAMYLCASSLNRGENTEAFFGQGTRLTVV.

This chain links TRBV5-1 with TRBJ1-1; D gene ambiguous. V lost 0 bases, J lost 1 base, and 16 bases lay in between. CDR3 length: 17 amino acids. Germline loops: CDR1 SGHRS, CDR2 YFSETQ. CDR3 region: CASSLGRAALRNTEAFF. CDR3 DNA sequence: TGCGCCAGCAGCTTGGGAAGGGCAGCCCTAAGGAACACTGAAGCTTTCTTT.